This record concerns one TCR beta chain sequence. Its antigen is not yet known. The cohort comprised some 730 healthy bone marrow donors. All cohort members were sampled while nominally healthy, although unrecorded immune exposures were likely present. The donor was CMV seropositive and was included in the group of 289 seropositive cohort members. A peripheral blood sample was collected from each donor, and TCR beta sequencing was performed on peripheral blood mononuclear cells. The Qiagen DNeasy Blood Extraction Kit was used to extract genomic DNA from the blood cell samples. The library came from the immunoSEQ multiplex PCR assay. For the multiplex PCR, a mixture combining 60 forward primers for TCR Vbeta segments and 13 reverse primers for TCR Jbeta segments was used. The CDR3 region of rearranged TCR beta genes was amplified from genomic DNA by a multiplex PCR assay. On the Illumina HiSeq System, the amplified TCR beta libraries were sequenced as 87-base-pair reads. The authors' pipeline ran thus. A later analysis tallied 75 million to 95 million unique TCR beta chains across the 666 repertoires, and around 12 million of those chains were shared by two or more donors. Raw reads were error-corrected and collapsed into unique sequences by a nearest-neighbor algorithm in which closely related sequences were merged to remove PCR and sequencing errors. CDR3 sequences were aligned to IMGT reference sequences to assign V, D and J gene segments. For a sequence to be retained, a match of at least six nucleotides to both a V gene segment and a J gene segment was required. Rearrangements were called productive when the CDR3 lacked stop codons and stayed in frame with V and J; all others were non-productive. Following IMGT convention, CDR3 was defined as the stretch from the second conserved V-encoded cysteine to the conserved J-encoded phenylalanine. In an earlier analysis of 550 to 650 of the donors, sequences lacking an unambiguous match to a single V gene segment were excluded. In an earlier analysis of roughly 500 of the donors, V segments were called functional above 56.7% productive rearrangements and were called segregating when the between-donor standard deviation exceeded 5%. A statistical classification framework was built to diagnose cytomegalovirus status from the catalog of TCR beta chain sequences. V and J gene assignment, in a later analysis, came from comparing TCR nucleotide sequences with IMGT/GENE-DB human TR gene sequences. A later analysis assigned CDR3 sequences and most-parsimonious VDJ recombination scenarios with the TCRdist pipeline. A later analysis defined each TCR beta chain by its CDR3 amino acid sequence plus V-gene family, and excluded reads lacking a unique V-gene family. In a later analysis, 450 to 600 highly shared, low-generation-probability nucleotide sequences were removed to address suspected cross-contamination and a sequencing artifact. A later analysis calculated a clonal expansion index for each public chain from normalized within-repertoire ranks of inferred template counts. In a later analysis, generation probabilities were computed using a VDJ recombination model fitted to out-of-frame rearrangements, and the results were checked against IGoR. A later analysis scored TCR-TCR, TCR-HLA and TCR-CMV co-occurrence with hypergeometric tests, applying a repertoire-size bias correction to TCR pairs. To estimate false discovery rates, a later analysis permuted the HLA or CMV assignments 20 times. In a later analysis, co-occurring TCRs were grouped using DBSCAN, with TCRdist sequence similarity added in when clustering inside HLA-allele-positive subsets. For co-occurrence clustering, repertoires with fewer than 30,000 or more than 120,000 public chains were excluded, along with roughly 5 repertoires with anomalous nucleotide sharing. TCRdb limited this immuneACCESS table to in-frame rearrangements with V and J called. A share of clones is missing; checked studies link under half to unresolved V genes, and the rest is unexplained. The D gene and trimming were derived from the DNA, and the V and J assignments and clone size from that table. The sample's table lists a count of about 170,000 clones. Of the sample, 0.65% to 0.9% falls within the top ten clones.

The data belong to a study of cytomegalovirus exposure and HLA in healthy donors (dated by TCRdb to about 2017). Regarding the study in general: An earlier analysis of 587 of the donors reported 276 Gb of sequence data and roughly 120 million unique TCR beta sequences obtained from about 200 million T cells. Roughly 300 gigabases of sequencing data and roughly 90 million unique TCR sequences were included in an early release covering 550 to 800 HLA-typed donors. Of the 300 to 500 genotyped donors, 65% to 90% were placed in the genetic ancestry cluster associated with self-reported Caucasian donors. The study aimed to test whether signatures of past pathogen exposure could be identified by cataloging public T cell receptors. The T cell repertoires of several hundred subjects were profiled by immunosequencing and related to cytomegalovirus serostatus. In addition to the first cohort of 500 to 850 subjects, a separate validation cohort of 120 different subjects was used. High-throughput TCR immunosequencing, statistical association of individual TCRs with disease status, and machine learning were combined to predict cytomegalovirus infection status. In a later analysis, previously published TCR beta repertoires from 550 to 700 donors were re-analyzed and high-resolution HLA genotyping was added so that TCR occurrence patterns could be studied. In the later analysis, no new phenotypic data were used to find candidate immune exposures; instead, reliance was placed on TCR beta sequences and their occurrence across donors. In an earlier analysis of 587 of the donors, high-throughput TCR beta sequencing was used to judge whether each TCR beta V gene segment behaved as functional or pseudogenic. Alongside the repertoire data, information on donor age, sex, ethnicity and CMV serostatus was compiled. Genome-wide SNP genotypes for about 65% of the 666 donors were used in a later genetic analysis, which treated that subset as a discovery cohort. Every discovery cohort repertoire had been produced on one sequencing platform. HLA typing included class I and class II loci at four-digit resolution. The number of typed donors differed by locus: roughly 629-630 for A, B, C, DRB1 and DQB1; approximately 530 for DQA1; roughly 600 for DPA1; and around 490 for DPB1. Because of strong linkage in the cohort, 4 to 6 DR-DQ haplotypes were treated as single units for association and clustering. On average, roughly 200,000 unique TCR beta nucleotide sequences were sequenced per donor among roughly 430 genotyped donors of the cohort, with roughly 18% of those sequences being non-productive. Broad study findings and their caveats: The classifier was reported to diagnose cytomegalovirus status with high specificity and sensitivity in both the original and validation cohorts. At a false discovery rate of 0.05, a later analysis linked under 20,000 TCR beta sequences to specific HLA alleles. In a later analysis, the rate of TCR association differed among HLA loci, with DRB1 alleles having the most associated TCRs and HLA-C alleles having the fewest. A later genetic analysis reported fewer N-insertions in productive TCRs among donors in an Asian-associated ancestry cluster than the roughly 650-donor mean. When HLA alleles, especially DR and DQ, strongly co-occurred, TCR associations were difficult to assign to individual alleles. According to the authors, the approach could potentially be generalized to other disease states and immunological phenotypes. Because counts were too low, some 17 rarely observed V segments, including chromosome 9 orphons, were excluded from the earlier analysis of several hundred of the donors. Correlated functional status among segregating V segments might reflect linkage disequilibrium, but an unknown experimental factor could not be ruled out. Only TCR beta chains were sequenced in this cohort, and the absence of alpha or paired-chain data limited detectable features. An earlier analysis of approximately 540 of the donors showed that most TCR beta V segments appeared in productive rearrangements either about 90% or about 30% of the time, which broadly matched IMGT annotations. A later analysis found that HLA-associated TCR beta chains were more clonally expanded and had lower generation probabilities than equally common non-associated chains. A further reported finding was that TCR beta sequences accurately predicted the HLA-A and HLA-B alleles for most subjects in the first cohort. HLA typing was unavailable for some donors at each locus, so association tests used only the typed subset. Several of the top co-occurrence clusters appeared to be linked to parvovirus B19, influenza, CMV and Epstein-Barr virus, according to a later analysis. In a later genetic analysis, a missense DCLRE1C variant was associated with V-gene and J-gene trimming of TCR beta chains, and the association was replicated in an independent cohort. Sequencing depth was assumed to be roughly uniform across donors in the presence/absence analyses, though that assumption may not hold. The study listed over 150 TCR beta chains as associated with cytomegalovirus. A cluster of highly shared sequence variants was judged likely to be a technical artifact of the sequencing pipeline. Most TCR sequences were seen in very few donors, while some public TCRs were found in many individuals. Some IMGT-functional V segments, including TRBV6-2 and TRBV6-3, could not be distinguished by the 87-base-pair reads and were therefore excluded. Three of the identified cytomegalovirus-associated TCR beta chains were confirmed in vitro to be specific for cytomegalovirus antigens. Immune exposure information for the cohort was limited to CMV serostatus. Most CMV-associated TCR beta chains appeared to be HLA-restricted in a later analysis, and the HLA associations seemed to be driven largely by CMV exposure.

The CDR3 contains 13 residues, cysteine and phenylalanine counted. Solely the CDR3 DNA is kept, with 39 bases framed from the first base. According to the germline V gene, CDR1 reads KGHSH and CDR2 reads LQKENI. The junction shows trimming of 5 bases on V and 5 bases on J, and the gene matches do not reach 4 bases of it. Source material: PBMCs. The source of this sequence is a woman aged 18-29 years in good health and CMV-seropositive. In this chain, TRBV18 is recombined with TRBJ2-7, with 9 central nucleotides matching TRBD1. The base sequence is TGTGCCAGCTCAAAGGGACAGGGTGACGAGCAGTACTTC. It translates as CASSKGQGDEQYF.